This entry lists 21 T cell receptor beta chains sequenced from one sample in a study of blood T cell repertoires in COVID-19. This table comes from immunoSEQ multiplex PCR, and its TCRdb copy is limited to in-frame clones, with some not included. Among some 190,000 clones listed, over 75% were seen once. Sequencing was carried out using peripheral blood. The receptors shown here come from a woman aged 40-49 years who had recovered from COVID-19.

The rearrangement uses TRBV19 and TRBJ1-2; possibly TRBD1 for D (5 bases). The CDR3 has 14 residues. Trimming took 4 bases from V and 4 from J, leaving 13 bases between them. The germline V gene encodes CDR1 LNHDA and CDR2 SQIVND (reference sequence). The CDR3 region is CASSTLGGGYGYTF. The CDR3 DNA is TGTGCCAGTAGTACCTTGGGGGGGGGCTATGGCTACACCTTC.

DNA for the CDR3: TGTGCCAGCAGCAACACCGGGACAGGGGGTAGGAATGAGCAGTTCTTC. It translates to CASSNTGTGGRNEQFF. The chain employs TRBV7-9 and TRBJ2-1, with 11 nucleotides matching TRBD1. Germline assignment: CDR1 SEHNR and CDR2 FQNEAQ (reference sequence). Trimming at V came to 5 bases and at J to 7 bases, leaving 10 bases not matched to a gene. This CDR3 contains 16 residues.

This chain links TRBV6-5 with TRBJ1-2; D possibly corresponds to TRBD1 (5 bases). Per germline, CDR1 MNHEY and CDR2 SVGAGI. The CDR3 runs to 15 residues. The V and J ends lost 0 bases and 6 bases respectively, with 14 bases between them. CDR3 nucleotides: TGTGCCAGCAGTTACTCGCGGACAAAGCGGGATGGCTACACCTTC. Protein sequence: CASSYSRTKRDGYTF.

This chain joins TRBV6-2 or TRBV6-3 and TRBJ2-7; D is ambiguous. The CDR3 is made up of 18 amino acids. The germline V gene encodes CDR1 MNHEY and CDR2 SVGEGT. Between the trimmed V and J ends, which lost 3 bases and 2 bases, there was a span of 23 bases. The CDR3 spells CASSYNVHFGLFAYEQYF. CDR3 DNA: TGTGCCAGCAGTTATAATGTTCATTTTGGCTTATTCGCCTACGAGCAGTACTTC.

This chain links TRBV5-1 with TRBJ2-7; 8 bases are a match to TRBD2. This CDR3 comprises 15 residues. CDR1 and CDR2 from the germline V gene are SGHRS and YFSETQ. Losses at the gene ends were 4 bases for V and 1 base for J; bases not matched to a gene: 7. CDR3 sequence: CASSGGGTSSYEQYF. DNA of the CDR3: TGCGCCAGCAGCGGTGGGGGGACTAGTTCCTACGAGCAGTACTTC.

In the case of this clone: One end of the junction does not line up with germline, which may come from a read error. CDR3 residues: CASSYRDANQKLFF. The DNA for the CDR3 is TGTGCCAGCAGCTACAGGGACGCTAATCAAAAACTGTTTTTT. The chain combines TRBV28 with TRBJ1-4, with D perhaps matching TRBD1 (6 bases). CDR3 size: 14 residues. Germline V gene data show CDR1 as MDHEN and CDR2 as SYDVKM.

The chain joins TRBV7-9 to TRBJ2-2, with TRBD1 matching over 7 bases. This CDR3 is 16 amino acids long. Germline CDR1 is SEHNR and CDR2 is FQNEAQ (reference sequence). V was pared by 5 bases and J by 5 bases, with 11 bases of the junction left unmatched. The CDR3 loop reads CASSAGVGGATGELFF. DNA for the CDR3: TGTGCCAGCAGCGCCGGAGTAGGGGGCGCGACCGGGGAGCTGTTTTTT.

Comments on this clone: A much larger clone lies one base from this, so it may be a read error. The gene calls are TRBV7-9 and TRBJ2-7; 11 nucleotides align to TRBD1. V trimming: 4 bases; J trimming: 6 bases; junction bases outside the gene matches: 2. CDR3 length equals 13 residues. Germline V gene sequence: CDR1 SEHNR, CDR2 FQNEAQ (reference sequence). CDR3 amino acids: CASSSGTGGEQYF. CDR3 nucleotides: TGTGCCAGCAGCTCCGGGACAGGGGGCGAGCAGTACTTC. Full variable domain (remainder filled in from reference TRBV7-9 and TRBJ2-7): DTGVSQNPRHKITKRGQNVTFRCDPISEHNRLYWYRQTLGQGPEFLTYFQNEAQLEKSRLLSDRFSAERPKGSFSTLEIQRTEQGDSAMYLCASSSGTGGEQYFGPGTRLTVT.

This clone was detected only a few times. The rearrangement uses TRBV6-4 and TRBJ2-1; D possibly corresponds to TRBD2 (7 bases). Germline values: CDR1 MRHNA, CDR2 SNTAGT. CDR3 length: 16 amino acids. V gave up 3 bases and J gave up 6 bases, with 18 bases separating them. The CDR3 sequence is CASSDYRGALSNEQFF. The DNA for the CDR3 is TGTGCCAGCAGTGATTACCGGGGGGCTCTGTCCAATGAGCAGTTCTTC.

The chain uses TRBV29-1 and TRBJ1-2; 8 nucleotides match TRBD1. The CDR3 covers 14 residues. Germline lookup yields CDR1 SQVTM and CDR2 ANQGSEA. Losses at the gene ends were 1 base for V and 6 bases for J; bases not matched to a gene: 7. For the CDR3, the DNA is TGCAGCGTTGAAGGAGCAGGGGGCGACGATGGCTACACCTTC. It specifies CSVEGAGGDDGYTF.

The chain joins TRBV19 to TRBJ1-1, with 9 nucleotides matching TRBD1. CDR3 length: 15 residues. Germline CDR1 and CDR2: LNHDA and SQIVND (reference sequence). V shed 3 bases, J shed 1 base, and the junction held 3 bases outside the gene matches. The chain's CDR3 is CASSMSGQGNTEAFF. The CDR3 DNA reads as TGTGCCAGTAGTATGTCGGGACAGGGGAACACTGAAGCTTTCTTT.

This clone has only one observation. The V call is TRBV6-4, the J call TRBJ1-2; D ambiguous. Trimming left V 5 bases short and J 7 bases short, with 14 bases between. The CDR3 extends over 13 amino acids. Germline-derived CDR1 and CDR2 are MRHNA and SNTAGT. CDR3 residues: CASSRGPYGGYTF. The DNA of the CDR3 is TGTGCCAGCAGTCGGGGTCCATATGGTGGCTACACCTTC.

This chain joins TRBV5-5 and TRBJ2-1; 10 positions agree with TRBD1. Per the germline V gene, CDR1 is SGHKS and CDR2 is YYEKEE (reference sequence). V trimming: 0 bases; J trimming: 2 bases; junction bases outside the gene matches: 5. The CDR3 extends over 17 amino acids. CDR3 in amino acids: CASSLGAGTGAYNEQFF. In nucleotides, the CDR3 is TGTGCCAGCAGCTTGGGAGCCGGGACAGGGGCCTACAATGAGCAGTTCTTC.

The genes are TRBV6-5 and TRBJ1-1; D unresolved. Trimming took off 2 bases at V and 5 bases at J, with 15 bases between the two ends. CDR1 and CDR2 (germline): MNHEY, SVGAGI. CDR3 size: 15 residues. DNA of the CDR3: TGTGCCAGCAGTTACAGTCCAGGTCATGGAACTGAAGCTTTCTTT. Residues: CASSYSPGHGTEAFF.

The rearrangement joins TRBV7-2 to TRBJ2-3; maybe TRBD1 (6 bases). From germline, CDR1 is SGHTA and CDR2 FQGNSA. With 3 bases removed from V and 3 bases from J, the gap between germline ends came to 16 bases. CDR3 length: 16 amino acids. The CDR3 DNA reads TGTGCCAGCAGCTTTAGAGGGGGAGTGGTTACAGATACGCAGTATTTT. It translates to CASSFRGGVVTDTQYF.

This rearrangement joins TRBV30 to TRBJ1-1; tentative D call: TRBD1 (6 bases). The germline V gene has CDR1 GTSNPN and CDR2 SVGIG (reference sequence). CDR3 length: 13 amino acids. V lost 3 bases, J lost 2 bases, and 10 bases lay in between. CDR3 residues: CAWSTGLNTEAFF. The CDR3 bases are TGTGCCTGGAGCACAGGGCTTAACACTGAAGCTTTCTTT. Together with reference TRBV30 and TRBJ1-1, the CDR3 gives the full variable domain: SQTIHQWPATLVQPVGSPLSLECTVEGTSNPNLYWYRQAAGRGLQLLFYSVGIGQISSEVPQNLSASRPQDRQFILSSKKLLLSDSGFYLCAWSTGLNTEAFFGQGTRLTVV.

Only a few counts were recorded for this clone. The V call is TRBV7-2, the J call TRBJ1-4; D might be TRBD1 (6 bases). The length of the CDR3 is 15 residues. Germline V gene data show CDR1 as SGHTA and CDR2 as FQGNSA. The V gene lost 1 base and the J gene lost 8 bases, with 14 bases spanning the gap. The CDR3 protein is CASSLVGAPGEKLFF. The DNA of the CDR3 is TGTGCCAGCAGCTTAGTGGGGGCCCCTGGGGAAAAACTGTTTTTT. The full variable domain, with the rest looked up from reference TRBV7-2 and TRBJ1-4, is GAGVSQSPSNKVTEKGKDVELRCDPISGHTALYWYRQSLGQGLEFLIYFQGNSAPDKSGLPSDRFSAERTGGSVSTLTIQRTQQEDSAVYLCASSLVGAPGEKLFFGSGTQLSVL.

The count of this clone is one. This rearrangement joins TRBV7-9 to TRBJ1-3; D call uncertain. The ends were cut back, 7 bases at V and 4 bases at J, with 8 bases in the middle. The germline CDR1 and CDR2 sequences are SEHNR and FQNEAQ (reference sequence). This CDR3 region has 12 residues. DNA of the CDR3: TGTGCCAGCACCACTTCCGGAAACACCATATATTTT. Translating it yields CASTTSGNTIYF.

The chain carries TRBV10-3 and TRBJ2-5; TRBD1 aligns across 7 bases. The germline CDR1 and CDR2 sequences are ENHRY and SYGVKD. V lost 2 bases to trimming and J lost 5 bases; unmatched junction nucleotides: 5. The CDR3 consists of 14 residues. This CDR3 is CAISEPTGTETQYF. DNA for the CDR3: TGTGCCATCAGTGAGCCGACAGGGACGGAGACCCAGTACTTC.

V usage is TRBV27 and J usage is TRBJ1-5; the D is unclear. Trimming took 4 bases from V and 1 from J, leaving 5 bases between them. This CDR3 is 13 amino acids long. CDR1 is MNHEY, CDR2 SMNVEV, per germline (reference sequence). Here the CDR3 DNA reads TGTGCCAGCAGTTCCCAAAGCAATCAGCCCCAGCATTTT. Translating it yields CASSSQSNQPQHF.

The chain is built from TRBV25-1 and TRBJ1-2; 8 bases are a match to TRBD1. The length of the CDR3 is 14 residues. Germline-derived CDR1 and CDR2 are MGHDK and SYGVNS. Losses at the gene ends were 4 bases for V and 5 bases for J; bases not matched to a gene: 6. The DNA for the CDR3 is TGTGCCAGCAGTGGGGACAGGAAACGGTATGGCTACACCTTC. Translating gives CASSGDRKRYGYTF.